This TCR beta chain was sequenced in a study of shared clonotypes between healthy human individuals. Broader study findings: The authors sampled blood alone, and tissue repertoires likely differ.

Profiled with immunoSEQ multiplex PCR; TCRdb holds only in-frame clones, not every one. The repertoire holds a few million clones, approximately 95% seen once, with 0.35% to 0.5% in the top ten. Germline CDR1 is MGHRA and CDR2 is YSYEKL. The length of the CDR3 is 18 residues. Trimming stripped 3 bases from V and 4 bases from J, with 25 bases between. On this clone itself: Its antigen is as yet unknown.

Everyone who donated was a Caucasian adult who lived in Nashville, Tennessee. In the CD4+ fraction, cells were divided into CD45RA+ naive and CD45RA-negative memory subsets. Sequenced material: naive CD4+ T cells from PBMCs. The subset was: CD45RA+ positively selected. The gene calls are TRBV4-1 and TRBJ2-7; D gene unclear. The clonotype comes from a man aged 18-30 years in good health. Some clones in this sample may be carry-over from other donors' samples. The CDR3 is CASSQRLTSETQSYEQYF. Here the CDR3 DNA reads TGCGCCAGCAGCCAGCGTCTAACATCGGAGACTCAATCATACGAGCAGTACTTC.